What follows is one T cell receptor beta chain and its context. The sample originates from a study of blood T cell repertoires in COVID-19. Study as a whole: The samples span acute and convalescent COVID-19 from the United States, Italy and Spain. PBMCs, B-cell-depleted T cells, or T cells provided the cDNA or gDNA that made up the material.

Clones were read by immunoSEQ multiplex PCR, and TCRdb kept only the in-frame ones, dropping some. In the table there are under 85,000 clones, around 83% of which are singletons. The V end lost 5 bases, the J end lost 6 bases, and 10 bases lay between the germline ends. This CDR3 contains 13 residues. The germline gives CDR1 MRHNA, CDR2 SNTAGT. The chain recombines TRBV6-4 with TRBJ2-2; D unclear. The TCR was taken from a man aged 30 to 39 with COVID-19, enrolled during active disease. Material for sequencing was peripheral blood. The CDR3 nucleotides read TGTGCCAGCAGTTCAAGCGACGCCGGGGAGCTGTTTTTT. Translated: CASSSSDAGELFF.